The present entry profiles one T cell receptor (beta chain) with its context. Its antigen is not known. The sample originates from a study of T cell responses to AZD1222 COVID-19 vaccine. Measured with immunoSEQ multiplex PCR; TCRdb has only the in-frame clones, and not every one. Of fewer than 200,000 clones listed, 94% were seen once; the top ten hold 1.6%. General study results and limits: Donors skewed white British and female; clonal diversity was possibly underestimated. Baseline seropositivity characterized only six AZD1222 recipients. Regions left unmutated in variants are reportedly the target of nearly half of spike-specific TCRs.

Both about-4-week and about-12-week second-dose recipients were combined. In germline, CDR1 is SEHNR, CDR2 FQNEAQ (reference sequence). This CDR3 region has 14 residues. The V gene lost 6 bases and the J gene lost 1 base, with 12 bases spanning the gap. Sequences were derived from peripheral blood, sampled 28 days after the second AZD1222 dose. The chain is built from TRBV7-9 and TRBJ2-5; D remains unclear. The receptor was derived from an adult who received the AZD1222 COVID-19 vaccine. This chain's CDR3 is CASSRELAQETQYF. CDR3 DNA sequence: TGTGCCAGCAGTCGCGAGTTAGCCCAAGAGACCCAGTACTTC.